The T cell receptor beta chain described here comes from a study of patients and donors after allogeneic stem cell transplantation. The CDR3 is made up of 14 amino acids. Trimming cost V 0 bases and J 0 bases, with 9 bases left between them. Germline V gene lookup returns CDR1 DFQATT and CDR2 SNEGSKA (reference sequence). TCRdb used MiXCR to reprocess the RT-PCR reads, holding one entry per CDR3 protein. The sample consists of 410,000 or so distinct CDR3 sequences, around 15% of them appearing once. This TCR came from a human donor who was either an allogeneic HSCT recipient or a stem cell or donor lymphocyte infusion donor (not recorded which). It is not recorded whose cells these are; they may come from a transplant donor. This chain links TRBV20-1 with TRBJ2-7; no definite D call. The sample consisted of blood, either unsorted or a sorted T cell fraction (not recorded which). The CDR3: CSARDVRSSYEQYF. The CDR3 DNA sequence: TGCAGTGCTAGAGATGTGCGGAGCTCCTACGAGCAGTACTTC.